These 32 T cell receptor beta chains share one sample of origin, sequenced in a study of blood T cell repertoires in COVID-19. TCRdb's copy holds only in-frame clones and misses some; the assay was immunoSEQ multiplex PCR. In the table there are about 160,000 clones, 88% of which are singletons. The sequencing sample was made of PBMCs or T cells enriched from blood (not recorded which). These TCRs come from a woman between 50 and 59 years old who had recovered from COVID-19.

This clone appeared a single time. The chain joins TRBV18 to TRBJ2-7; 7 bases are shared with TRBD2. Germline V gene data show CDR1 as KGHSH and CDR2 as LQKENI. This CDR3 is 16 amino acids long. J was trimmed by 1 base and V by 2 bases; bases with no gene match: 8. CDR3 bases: TGTGCCAGCTCACCATTCCCCGCGGGGGATTCCTACGAGCAGTACTTC. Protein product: CASSPFPAGDSYEQYF.

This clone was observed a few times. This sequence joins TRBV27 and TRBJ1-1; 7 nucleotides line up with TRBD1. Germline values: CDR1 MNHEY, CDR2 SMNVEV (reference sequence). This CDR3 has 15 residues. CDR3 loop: CAIKKRGTGETEAFF. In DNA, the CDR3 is TGTGCAATCAAAAAGAGGGGTACAGGGGAAACTGAAGCTTTCTTT.

This CDR3 reads CASSIGITLSGANVLTF. The CDR3, as DNA: TGTGCCAGCAGTATCGGGATAACCCTCTCTGGGGCCAACGTCCTGACTTTC. This rearrangement joins TRBV27 to TRBJ2-6; D is possibly TRBD2 (5 bases). CDR1 MNHEY and CDR2 SMNVEV come from the germline V gene (reference sequence). This CDR3 region has 17 residues. V was trimmed by 5 bases and J by 0 bases, leaving 14 bases between them.

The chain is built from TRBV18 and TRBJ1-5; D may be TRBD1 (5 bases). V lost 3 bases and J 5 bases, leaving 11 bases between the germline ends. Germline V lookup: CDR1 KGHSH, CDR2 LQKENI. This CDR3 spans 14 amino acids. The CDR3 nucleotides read TGTGCCAGCTCACCTTCGCCGGGGGATCAGCCCCAGCATTTT. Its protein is CASSPSPGDQPQHF.

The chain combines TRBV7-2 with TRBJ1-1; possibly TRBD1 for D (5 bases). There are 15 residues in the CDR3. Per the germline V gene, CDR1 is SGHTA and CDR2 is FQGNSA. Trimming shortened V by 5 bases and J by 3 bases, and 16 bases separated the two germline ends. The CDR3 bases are TGTGCCAGCAGCCATAGCCGGGGGGGGTACACTGAAGCTTTCTTT. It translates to CASSHSRGGYTEAFF.

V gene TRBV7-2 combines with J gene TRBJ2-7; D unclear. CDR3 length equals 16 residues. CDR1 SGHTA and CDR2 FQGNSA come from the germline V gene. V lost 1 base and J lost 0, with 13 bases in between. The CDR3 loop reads CASSLGGRRSSYEQYF. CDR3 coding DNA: TGTGCCAGCAGCTTAGGAGGCCGTAGAAGCTCCTACGAGCAGTACTTC.

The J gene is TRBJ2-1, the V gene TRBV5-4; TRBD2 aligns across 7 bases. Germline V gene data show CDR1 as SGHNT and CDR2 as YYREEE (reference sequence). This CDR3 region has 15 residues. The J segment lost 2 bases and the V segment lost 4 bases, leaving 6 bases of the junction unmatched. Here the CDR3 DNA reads TGTGCCAGCAGCCCCGGGGGGAACCCCTACAATGAGCAGTTCTTC. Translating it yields CASSPGGNPYNEQFF.

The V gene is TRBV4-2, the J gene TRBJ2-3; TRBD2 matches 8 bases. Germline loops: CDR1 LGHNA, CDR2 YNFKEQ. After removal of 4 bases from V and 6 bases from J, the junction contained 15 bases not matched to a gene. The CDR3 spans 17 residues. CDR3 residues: CASSPEAGGGSRDTQYF. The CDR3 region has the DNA TGTGCCAGCAGCCCCGAGGCGGGCGGGGGGTCCCGGGATACGCAGTATTTT.

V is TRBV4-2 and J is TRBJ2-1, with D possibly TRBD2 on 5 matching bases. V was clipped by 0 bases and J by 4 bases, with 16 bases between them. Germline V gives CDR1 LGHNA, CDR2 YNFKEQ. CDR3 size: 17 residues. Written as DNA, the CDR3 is TGTGCCAGCAGCCAAGAAGGTCTAGCAAGTCGTTACAATGAGCAGTTCTTC. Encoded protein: CASSQEGLASRYNEQFF.

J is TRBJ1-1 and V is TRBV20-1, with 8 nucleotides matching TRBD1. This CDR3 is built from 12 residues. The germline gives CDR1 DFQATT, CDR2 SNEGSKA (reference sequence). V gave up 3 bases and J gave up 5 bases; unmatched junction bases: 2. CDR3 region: CSASGDRTEAFF. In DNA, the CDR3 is TGCAGTGCTAGTGGGGACAGGACTGAAGCTTTCTTT.

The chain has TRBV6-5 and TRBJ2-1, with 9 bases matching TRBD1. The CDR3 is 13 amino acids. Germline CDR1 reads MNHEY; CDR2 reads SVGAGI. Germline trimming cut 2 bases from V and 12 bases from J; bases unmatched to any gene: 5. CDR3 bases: TGTGCCAGCAGTTACCCTGGGACAGGGCGGCAGTTCTTC. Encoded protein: CASSYPGTGRQFF.

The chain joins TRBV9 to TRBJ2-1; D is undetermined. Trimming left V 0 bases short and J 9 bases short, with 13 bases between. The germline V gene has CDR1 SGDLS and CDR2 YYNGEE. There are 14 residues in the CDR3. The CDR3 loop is CASSVATRLSEQFF. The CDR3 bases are TGTGCCAGCAGCGTAGCTACGAGGCTCTCTGAGCAGTTCTTC.

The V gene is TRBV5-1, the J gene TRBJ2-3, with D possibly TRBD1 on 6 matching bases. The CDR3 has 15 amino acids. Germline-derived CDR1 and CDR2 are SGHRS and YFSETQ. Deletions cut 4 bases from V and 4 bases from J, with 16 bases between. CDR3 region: CASSLTLTGPDTQYF. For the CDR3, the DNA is TGCGCCAGCAGCCTTACGCTGACAGGACCAGATACGCAGTATTTT. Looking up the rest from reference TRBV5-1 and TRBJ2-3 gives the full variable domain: KAGVTQTPRYLIKTRGQQVTLSCSPISGHRSVSWYQQTPGQGLQFLFEYFSETQRNKGNFPGRFSGRQFSNSRSEMNVSTLELGDSALYLCASSLTLTGPDTQYFGPGTRLTVL.

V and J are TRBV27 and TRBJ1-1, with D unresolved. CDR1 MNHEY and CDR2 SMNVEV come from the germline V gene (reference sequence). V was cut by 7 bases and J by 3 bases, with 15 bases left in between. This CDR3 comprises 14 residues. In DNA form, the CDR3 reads TGTGCCAGCAAGCGGGAGCGGGCCTACACTGAAGCTTTCTTT. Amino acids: CASKRERAYTEAFF.

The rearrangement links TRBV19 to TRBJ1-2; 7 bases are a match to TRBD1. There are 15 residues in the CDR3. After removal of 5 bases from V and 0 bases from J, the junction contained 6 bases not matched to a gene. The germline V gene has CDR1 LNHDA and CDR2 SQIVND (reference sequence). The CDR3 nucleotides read TGTGCCAGTAGTCCCGGGGACAGCGCTAACTATGGCTACACCTTC. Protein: CASSPGDSANYGYTF.

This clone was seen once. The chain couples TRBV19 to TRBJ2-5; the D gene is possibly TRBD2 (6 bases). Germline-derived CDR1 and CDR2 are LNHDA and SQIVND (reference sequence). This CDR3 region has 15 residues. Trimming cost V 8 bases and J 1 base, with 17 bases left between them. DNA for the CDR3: TGTGCCAGTTCTCTAGCGAGGGGAACCCAAGAGACCCAGTACTTC. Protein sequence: CASSLARGTQETQYF.

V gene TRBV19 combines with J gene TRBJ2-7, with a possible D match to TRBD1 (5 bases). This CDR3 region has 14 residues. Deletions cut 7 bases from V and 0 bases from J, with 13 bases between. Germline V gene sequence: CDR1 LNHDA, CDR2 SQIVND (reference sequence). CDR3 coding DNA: TGTGCCAGTAATCGACAGCTGAGCTCCTACGAGCAGTACTTC. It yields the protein CASNRQLSSYEQYF.

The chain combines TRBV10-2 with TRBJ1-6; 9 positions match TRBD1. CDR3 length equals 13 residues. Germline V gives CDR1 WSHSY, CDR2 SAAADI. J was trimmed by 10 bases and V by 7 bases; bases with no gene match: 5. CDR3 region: CASNRGQESPLHF. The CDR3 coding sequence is TGCGCCAGCAACAGGGGGCAAGAATCACCCCTCCACTTT.

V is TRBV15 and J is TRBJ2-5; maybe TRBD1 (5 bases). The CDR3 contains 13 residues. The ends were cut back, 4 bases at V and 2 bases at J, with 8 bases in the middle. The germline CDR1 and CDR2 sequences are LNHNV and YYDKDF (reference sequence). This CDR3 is CATSIQVQETQYF. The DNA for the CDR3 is TGTGCCACCAGCATACAGGTGCAAGAGACCCAGTACTTC.

The CDR3 protein is CSVDRRNTIYF. CDR3 DNA: TGCAGCGTTGACAGGAGAAACACCATATATTTT. The gene calls are TRBV29-1 and TRBJ1-3, with D uncertain. CDR1 is SQVTM, CDR2 ANQGSEA, per germline. The V end lost 3 bases, the J end lost 5 bases, and 5 bases lay between the germline ends. CDR3 length: 11 residues. Complete variable domain (other parts from reference TRBV29-1 and TRBJ1-3): SAVISQKPSRDICQRGTSLTIQCQVDSQVTMMFWYRQQPGQSLTLIATANQGSEATYESGFVIDKFPISRPNLTFSTLTVSNMSPEDSSIYLCSVDRRNTIYFGEGSWLTVV.

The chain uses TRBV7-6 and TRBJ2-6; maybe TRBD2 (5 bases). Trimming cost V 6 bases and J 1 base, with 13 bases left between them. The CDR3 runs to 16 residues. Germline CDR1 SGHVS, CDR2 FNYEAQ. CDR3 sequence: CASSNARASGANVLTF. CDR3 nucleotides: TGTGCCAGCAGTAATGCGAGGGCTTCTGGGGCCAACGTCCTGACTTTC.

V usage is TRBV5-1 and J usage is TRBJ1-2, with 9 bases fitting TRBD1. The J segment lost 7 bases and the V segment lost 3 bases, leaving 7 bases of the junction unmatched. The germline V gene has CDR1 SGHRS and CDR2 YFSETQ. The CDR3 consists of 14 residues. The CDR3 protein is CASSSRGQGPGYTF. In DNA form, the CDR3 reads TGCGCCAGCAGCTCCAGAGGACAGGGGCCTGGCTACACCTTC.

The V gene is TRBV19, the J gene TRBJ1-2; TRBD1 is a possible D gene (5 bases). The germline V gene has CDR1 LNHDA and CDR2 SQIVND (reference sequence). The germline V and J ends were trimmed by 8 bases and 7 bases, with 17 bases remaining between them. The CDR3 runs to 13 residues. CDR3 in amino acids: CASEIQGRLGYTF. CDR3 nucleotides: TGTGCCAGTGAAATCCAGGGTCGGCTTGGCTACACCTTC.

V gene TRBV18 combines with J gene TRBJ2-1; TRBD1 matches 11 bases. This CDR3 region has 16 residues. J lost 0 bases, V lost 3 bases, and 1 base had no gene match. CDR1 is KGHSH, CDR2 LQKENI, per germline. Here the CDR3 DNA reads TGTGCCAGCTCACCCGGGACAGGGGGCTCCTACAATGAGCAGTTCTTC. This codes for CASSPGTGGSYNEQFF.

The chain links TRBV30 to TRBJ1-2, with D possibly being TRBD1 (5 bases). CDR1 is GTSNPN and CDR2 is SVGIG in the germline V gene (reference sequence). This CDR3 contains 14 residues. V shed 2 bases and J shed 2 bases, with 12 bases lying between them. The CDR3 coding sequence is TGTGCCTGGAGTCGGAGAAAGGGGAACTATGGCTACACCTTC. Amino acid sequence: CAWSRRKGNYGYTF.

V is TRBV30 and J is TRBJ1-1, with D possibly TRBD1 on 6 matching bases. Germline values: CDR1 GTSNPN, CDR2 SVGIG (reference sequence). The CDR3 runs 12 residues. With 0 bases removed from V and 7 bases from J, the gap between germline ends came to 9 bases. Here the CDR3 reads CAWSVGGFEAFF. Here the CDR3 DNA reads TGTGCCTGGAGTGTAGGGGGTTTTGAAGCTTTCTTT.

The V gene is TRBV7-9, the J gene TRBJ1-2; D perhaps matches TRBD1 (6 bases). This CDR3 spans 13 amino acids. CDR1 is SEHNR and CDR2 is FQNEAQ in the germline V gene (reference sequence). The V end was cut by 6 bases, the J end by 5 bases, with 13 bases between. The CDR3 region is CASSFGQTYGYTF. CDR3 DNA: TGTGCCAGCAGTTTTGGACAGACGTATGGCTACACCTTC.

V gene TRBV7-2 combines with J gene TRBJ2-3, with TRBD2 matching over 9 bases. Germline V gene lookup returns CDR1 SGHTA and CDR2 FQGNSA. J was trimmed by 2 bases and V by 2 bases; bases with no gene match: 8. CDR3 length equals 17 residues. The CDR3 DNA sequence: TGTGCCAGCAGCTTATTTGCTAGCGGGGTCATCACAGATACGCAGTATTTT. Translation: CASSLFASGVITDTQYF.

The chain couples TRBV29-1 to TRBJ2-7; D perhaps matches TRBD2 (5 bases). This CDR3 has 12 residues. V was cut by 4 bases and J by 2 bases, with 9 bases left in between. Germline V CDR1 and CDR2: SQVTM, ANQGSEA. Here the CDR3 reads CSVADGTYEQYF. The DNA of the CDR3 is TGCAGCGTTGCTGACGGGACCTACGAGCAGTACTTC.

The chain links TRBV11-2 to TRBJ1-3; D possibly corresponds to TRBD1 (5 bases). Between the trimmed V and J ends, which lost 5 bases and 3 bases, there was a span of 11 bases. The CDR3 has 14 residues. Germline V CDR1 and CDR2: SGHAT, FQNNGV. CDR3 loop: CASSLGGYGNTIYF. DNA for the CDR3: TGTGCCAGCAGCCTCGGGGGATATGGAAACACCATATATTTT. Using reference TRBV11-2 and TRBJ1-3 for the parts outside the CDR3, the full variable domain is EAGVAQSPRYKIIEKRQSVAFWCNPISGHATLYWYQQILGQGPKLLIQFQNNGVVDDSQLPKDRFSAERLKGVDSTLKIQPAKLEDSAVYLCASSLGGYGNTIYFGEGSWLTVV.

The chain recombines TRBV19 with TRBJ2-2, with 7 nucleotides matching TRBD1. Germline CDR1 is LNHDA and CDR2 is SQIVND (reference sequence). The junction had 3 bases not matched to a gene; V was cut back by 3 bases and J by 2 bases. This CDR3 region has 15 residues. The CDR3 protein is CASSIDRANTGELFF. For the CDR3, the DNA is TGTGCCAGTAGTATCGACAGGGCCAACACCGGGGAGCTGTTTTTT.

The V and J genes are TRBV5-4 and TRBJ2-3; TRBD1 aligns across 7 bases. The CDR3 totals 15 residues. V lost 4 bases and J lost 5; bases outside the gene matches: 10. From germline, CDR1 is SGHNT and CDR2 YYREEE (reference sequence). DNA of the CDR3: TGTGCCAGCAGCGTTCGGGACAGATTCTTAGATACGCAGTATTTT. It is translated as CASSVRDRFLDTQYF.